This paragraph covers one TCR beta chain sequence. The table came from immunoSEQ multiplex PCR; TCRdb's copy has only in-frame clones and leaves some out. The sample contains roughly 55,000 clones, 70% to 90% of which appear only once. The data belong to a study of T cell responses to AZD1222 COVID-19 vaccine. V lost 2 bases to trimming and J lost 0 bases, with 15 bases between them. This CDR3 contains 17 residues. From germline, CDR1 is SGHKS and CDR2 YYEKEE (reference sequence). The material sequenced was peripheral blood, taken on day 0 of AZD1222 vaccination. This chain joins TRBV5-5 and TRBJ1-3, with D possibly matching TRBD1 (6 bases). The sequence derives from an adult in good health. As DNA, the CDR3 is TGTGCCAGCAGCTTTCCAGGGGTAAAAAGCTCTGGAAACACCATATATTTT. Amino acid sequence: CASSFPGVKSSGNTIYF.